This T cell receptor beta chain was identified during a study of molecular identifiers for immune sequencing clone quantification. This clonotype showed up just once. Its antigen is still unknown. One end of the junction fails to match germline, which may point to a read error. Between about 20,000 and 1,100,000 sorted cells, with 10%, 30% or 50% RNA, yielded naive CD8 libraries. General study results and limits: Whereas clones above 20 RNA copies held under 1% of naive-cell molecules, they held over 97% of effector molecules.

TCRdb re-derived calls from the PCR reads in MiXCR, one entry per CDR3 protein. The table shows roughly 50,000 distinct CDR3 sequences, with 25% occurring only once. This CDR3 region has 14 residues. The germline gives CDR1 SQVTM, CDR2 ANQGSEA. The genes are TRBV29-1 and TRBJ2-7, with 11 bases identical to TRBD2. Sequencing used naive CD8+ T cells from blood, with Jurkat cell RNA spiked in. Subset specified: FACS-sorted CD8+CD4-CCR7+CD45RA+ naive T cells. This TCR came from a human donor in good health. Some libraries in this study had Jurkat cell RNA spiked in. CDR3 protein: CRVASSGLADEQYF. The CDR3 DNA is TGCCGCGTTGCCAGCTCGGGACTAGCGGACGAGCAGTACTTC.